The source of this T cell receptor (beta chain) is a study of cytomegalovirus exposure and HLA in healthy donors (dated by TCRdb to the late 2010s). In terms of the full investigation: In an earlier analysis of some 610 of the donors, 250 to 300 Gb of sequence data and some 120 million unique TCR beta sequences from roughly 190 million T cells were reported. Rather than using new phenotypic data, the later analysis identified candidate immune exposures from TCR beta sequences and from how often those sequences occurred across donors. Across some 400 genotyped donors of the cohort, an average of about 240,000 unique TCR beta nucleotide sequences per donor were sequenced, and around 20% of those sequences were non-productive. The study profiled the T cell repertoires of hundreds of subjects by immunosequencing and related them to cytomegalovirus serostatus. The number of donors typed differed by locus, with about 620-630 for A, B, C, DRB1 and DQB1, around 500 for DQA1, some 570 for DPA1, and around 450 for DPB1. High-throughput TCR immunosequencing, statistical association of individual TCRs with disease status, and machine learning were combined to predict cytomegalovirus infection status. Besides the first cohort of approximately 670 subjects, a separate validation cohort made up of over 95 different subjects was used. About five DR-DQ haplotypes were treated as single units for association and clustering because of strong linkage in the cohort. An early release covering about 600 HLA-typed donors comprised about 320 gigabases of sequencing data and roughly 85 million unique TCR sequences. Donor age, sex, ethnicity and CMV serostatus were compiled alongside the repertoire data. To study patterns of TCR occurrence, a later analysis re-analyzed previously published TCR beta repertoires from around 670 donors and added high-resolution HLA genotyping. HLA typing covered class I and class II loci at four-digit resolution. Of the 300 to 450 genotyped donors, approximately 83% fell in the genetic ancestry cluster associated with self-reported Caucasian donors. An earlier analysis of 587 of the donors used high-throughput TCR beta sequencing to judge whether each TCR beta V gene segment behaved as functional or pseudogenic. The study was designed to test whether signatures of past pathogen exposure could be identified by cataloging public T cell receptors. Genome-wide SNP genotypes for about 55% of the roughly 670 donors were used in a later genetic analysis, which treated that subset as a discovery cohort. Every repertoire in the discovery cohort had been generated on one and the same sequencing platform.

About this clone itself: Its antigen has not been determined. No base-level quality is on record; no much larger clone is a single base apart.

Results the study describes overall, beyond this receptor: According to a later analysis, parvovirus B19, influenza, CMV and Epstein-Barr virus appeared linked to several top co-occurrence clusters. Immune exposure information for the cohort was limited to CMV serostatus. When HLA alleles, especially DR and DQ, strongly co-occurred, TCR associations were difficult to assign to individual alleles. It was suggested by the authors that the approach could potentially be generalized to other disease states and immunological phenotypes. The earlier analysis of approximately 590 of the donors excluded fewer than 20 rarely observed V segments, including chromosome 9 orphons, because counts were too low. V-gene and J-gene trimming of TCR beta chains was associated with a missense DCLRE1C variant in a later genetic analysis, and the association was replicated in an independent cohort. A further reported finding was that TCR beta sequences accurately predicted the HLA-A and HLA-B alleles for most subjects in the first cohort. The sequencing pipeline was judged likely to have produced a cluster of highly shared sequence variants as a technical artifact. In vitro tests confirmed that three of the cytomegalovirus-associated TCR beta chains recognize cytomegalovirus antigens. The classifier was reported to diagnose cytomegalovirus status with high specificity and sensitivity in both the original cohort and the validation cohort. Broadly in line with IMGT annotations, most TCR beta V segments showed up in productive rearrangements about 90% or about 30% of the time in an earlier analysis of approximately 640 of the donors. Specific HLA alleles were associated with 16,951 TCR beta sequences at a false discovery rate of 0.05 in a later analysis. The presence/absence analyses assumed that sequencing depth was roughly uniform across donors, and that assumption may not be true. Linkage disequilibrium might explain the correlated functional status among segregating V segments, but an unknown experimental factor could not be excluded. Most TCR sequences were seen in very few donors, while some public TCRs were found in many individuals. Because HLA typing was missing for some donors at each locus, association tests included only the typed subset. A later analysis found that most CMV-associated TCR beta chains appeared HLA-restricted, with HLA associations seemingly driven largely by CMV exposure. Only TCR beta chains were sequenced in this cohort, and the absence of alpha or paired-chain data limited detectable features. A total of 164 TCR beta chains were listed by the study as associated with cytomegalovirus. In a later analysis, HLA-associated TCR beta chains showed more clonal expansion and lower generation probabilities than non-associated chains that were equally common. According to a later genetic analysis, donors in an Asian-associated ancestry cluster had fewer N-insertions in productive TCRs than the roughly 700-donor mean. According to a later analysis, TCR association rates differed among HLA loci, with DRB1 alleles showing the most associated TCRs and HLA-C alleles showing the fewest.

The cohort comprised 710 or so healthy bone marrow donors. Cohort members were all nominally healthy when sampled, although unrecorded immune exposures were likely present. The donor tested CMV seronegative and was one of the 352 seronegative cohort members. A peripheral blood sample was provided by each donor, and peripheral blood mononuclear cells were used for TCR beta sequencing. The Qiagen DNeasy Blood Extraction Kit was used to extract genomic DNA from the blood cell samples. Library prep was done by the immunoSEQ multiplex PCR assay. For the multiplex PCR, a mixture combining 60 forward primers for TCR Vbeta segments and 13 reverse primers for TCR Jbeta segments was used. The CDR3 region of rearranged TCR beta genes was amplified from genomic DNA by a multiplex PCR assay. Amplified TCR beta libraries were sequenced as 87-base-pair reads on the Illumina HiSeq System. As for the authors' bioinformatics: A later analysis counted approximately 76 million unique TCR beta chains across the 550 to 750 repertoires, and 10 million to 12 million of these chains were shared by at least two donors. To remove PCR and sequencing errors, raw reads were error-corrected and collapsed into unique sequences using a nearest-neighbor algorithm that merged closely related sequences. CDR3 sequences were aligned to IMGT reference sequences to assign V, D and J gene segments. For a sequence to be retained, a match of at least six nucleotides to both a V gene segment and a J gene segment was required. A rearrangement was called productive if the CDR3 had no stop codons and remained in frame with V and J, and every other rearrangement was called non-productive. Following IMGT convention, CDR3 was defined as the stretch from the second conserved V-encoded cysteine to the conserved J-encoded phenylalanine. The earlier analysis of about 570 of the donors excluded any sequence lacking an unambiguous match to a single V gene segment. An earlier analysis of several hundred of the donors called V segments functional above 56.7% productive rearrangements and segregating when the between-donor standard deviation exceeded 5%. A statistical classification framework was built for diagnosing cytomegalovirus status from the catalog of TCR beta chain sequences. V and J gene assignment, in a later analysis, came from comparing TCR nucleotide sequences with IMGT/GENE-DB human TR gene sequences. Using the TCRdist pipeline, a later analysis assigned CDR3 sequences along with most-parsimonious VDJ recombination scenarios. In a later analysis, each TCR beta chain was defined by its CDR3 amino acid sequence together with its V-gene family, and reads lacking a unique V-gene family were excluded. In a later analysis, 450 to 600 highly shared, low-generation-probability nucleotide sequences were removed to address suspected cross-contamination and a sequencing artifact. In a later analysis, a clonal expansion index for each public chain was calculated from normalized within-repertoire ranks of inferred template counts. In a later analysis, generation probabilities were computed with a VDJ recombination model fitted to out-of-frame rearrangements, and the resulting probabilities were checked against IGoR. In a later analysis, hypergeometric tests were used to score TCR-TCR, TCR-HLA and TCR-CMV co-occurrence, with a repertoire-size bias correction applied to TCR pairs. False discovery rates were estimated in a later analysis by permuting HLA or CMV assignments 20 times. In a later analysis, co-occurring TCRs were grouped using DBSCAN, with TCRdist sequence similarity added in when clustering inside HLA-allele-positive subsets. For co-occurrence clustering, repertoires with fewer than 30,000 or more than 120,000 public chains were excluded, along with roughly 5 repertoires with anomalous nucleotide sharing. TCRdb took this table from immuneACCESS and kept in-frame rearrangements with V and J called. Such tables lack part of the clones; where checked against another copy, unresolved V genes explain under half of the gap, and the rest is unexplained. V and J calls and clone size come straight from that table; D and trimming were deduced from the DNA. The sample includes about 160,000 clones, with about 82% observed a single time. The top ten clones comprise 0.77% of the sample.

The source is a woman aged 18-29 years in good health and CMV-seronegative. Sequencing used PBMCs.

The nucleotides are TGCGCCAGCAGCTTAAGGACAGGAGGGGCCGGGGAGCTGTTTTTT. It codes for CASSLRTGGAGELFF. The chain joins TRBV5-1 to TRBJ2-2; the D gene is perhaps TRBD1, from 7 matching bases. The V end loses 2 bases and the J end loses 6 bases, and a stretch of 14 bases separates them. The cysteine opens and the phenylalanine closes a CDR3 of 15 amino acids. Only the CDR3 DNA is retained, 45 bases long and in frame from the first base. The germline V gene yields SGHRS for CDR1 and YFSETQ for CDR2.